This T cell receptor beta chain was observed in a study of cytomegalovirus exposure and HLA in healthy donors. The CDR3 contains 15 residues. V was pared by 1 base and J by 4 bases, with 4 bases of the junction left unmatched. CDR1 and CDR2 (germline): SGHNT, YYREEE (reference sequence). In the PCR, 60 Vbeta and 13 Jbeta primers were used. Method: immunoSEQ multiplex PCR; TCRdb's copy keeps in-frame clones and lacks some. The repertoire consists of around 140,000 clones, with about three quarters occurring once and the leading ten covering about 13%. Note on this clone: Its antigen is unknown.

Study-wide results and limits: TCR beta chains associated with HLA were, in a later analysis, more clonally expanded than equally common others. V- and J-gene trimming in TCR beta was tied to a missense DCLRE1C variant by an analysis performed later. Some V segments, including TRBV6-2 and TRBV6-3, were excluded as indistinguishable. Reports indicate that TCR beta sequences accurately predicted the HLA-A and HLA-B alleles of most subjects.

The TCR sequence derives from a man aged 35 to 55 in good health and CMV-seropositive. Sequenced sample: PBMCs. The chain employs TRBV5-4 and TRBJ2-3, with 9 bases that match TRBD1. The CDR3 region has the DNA TGTGCCAGCAGCTTGAGGGACAGGGTGCCAGATACGCAGTATTTT. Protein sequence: CASSLRDRVPDTQYF.